The clone carrying this TCR beta chain showed up just a few times. The sample belongs to a study of shared clonotypes between healthy human individuals. Trimming removed 4 bases from V and 0 bases from J, with 13 bases in between. There are 16 residues in the CDR3. Germline CDR1 LGHNA, CDR2 YSLEER. Assay used: immunoSEQ multiplex PCR; TCRdb lists only in-frame clones, some missing. The data hold about 980,000 clones, with roughly 72% observed a single time. Sequencing input: memory CD4+ T cells sorted from blood. Subset: CD45RA-negative fraction. This chain links TRBV4-3 with TRBJ1-3; maybe TRBD1 (5 bases). The receptor was isolated from a young man in good health. The CDR3 is CASSPHQGPSGNTIYF. Written as DNA, the CDR3 is TGCGCCAGCAGCCCGCATCAGGGCCCCTCTGGAAACACCATATATTTT.